These T cell receptor beta chains were read from a single sample in a study of cytomegalovirus exposure and HLA in healthy donors. The repertoire was sequenced with immunoSEQ multiplex PCR; TCRdb's copy has only in-frame clones and lacks some. The data hold some 140,000 clones, with over 60% observed a single time. The sample taken for sequencing was PBMCs. These receptors were obtained from a man under 40 in good health and CMV-seronegative. Each CDR3 is given with its conserved first and last residue. D genes are given only for firm matches. A clone size is listed for some rows: how often the clone was seen (once, few, many), or a class if it is expanded.

d_gene	v_gene	j_gene	abundance	CDR3nt	CDR3aa
TRBD1	TRBV4-1	TRBJ1-5	.	TGCGCCAGCAGCCACATACAGGGGAGCAATCAGCCCCAGCATTTT	CASSHIQGSNQPQHF
TRBD2	TRBV4-1	TRBJ2-1	.	TGCGCCAGCAGCCAGGCTGACCTCGGACTAGCGACCAATGAGCAGTTCTTC	CASSQADLGLATNEQFF
.	TRBV5-1	TRBJ1-3	.	TGCGCCAGCAGCTTGGCCACGGACGGGAACGGAAACACCATATATTTT	CASSLATDGNGNTIYF
TRBD2	TRBV25-1	TRBJ2-3	.	TGTGCCAGCAGTGGGGGACTAGCGGGAGAAGGGAAAGATACGCAGTATTTT	CASSGGLAGEGKDTQYF
.	TRBV5-6	TRBJ1-4	.	TGTGCCAGCAGCTTCCTTCATTCGGGTAATGAAAAACTGTTTTTT	CASSFLHSGNEKLFF
.	TRBV5-4	TRBJ2-2	.	TGTGCCAGCAGCTTGGTAGTAGCTGGCACCGGGGAGCTGTTTTTT	CASSLVVAGTGELFF
TRBD1	TRBV25-1	TRBJ1-2	few	TGTGCCAGCAGAGGACAGGGTGTAAGTTATGGCTACACCTTC	CASRGQGVSYGYTF
TRBD1	TRBV5-5	TRBJ2-7	.	TGTGCCAGCAGTTGGGACAGCTACGAGCAGTACTTC	CASSWDSYEQYF
.	TRBV30	TRBJ2-1	once	TGTGCCTGTTCAGGGGGACTGAGCTCCTACAATGAGCAGTTCTTC	CACSGGLSSYNEQFF
TRBD2	TRBV4-1	TRBJ2-7	once	TGCGCCAGCAGCCAGGGGGAGGGCCTAATGGCGGGGGTATCCTACGAGCAGTACTTC	CASSQGEGLMAGVSYEQYF
TRBD2	TRBV4-2	TRBJ2-3	.	TGTGCCAGCAGCCCTTGGACTAGCGGGAGGGCTACAGATACGCAGTATTTT	CASSPWTSGRATDTQYF
TRBD1	TRBV6-5	TRBJ1-3	.	TGTGCCAGCAGTTACGCCCGGACAGGGGCTGGAAACACCATATATTTT	CASSYARTGAGNTIYF
.	TRBV30	TRBJ1-2	once	TGTGCCTGGTTTGGATGGGCAGCCTCTCCATCCTTC	CAWFGWAASPSF
TRBD2	TRBV11-2	TRBJ2-1	.	TGTGCCAGCAGCTTAGACCTAGTACTAGCGAACAATGAGCAGTTCTTC	CASSLDLVLANNEQFF
TRBD2	TRBV2	TRBJ2-7	few	TGTGCCAGCAGTCGGTCGGGACAGGGACTAGCGGGAGGGTCACACGAGCAGTACTTC	CASSRSGQGLAGGSHEQYF
TRBD2	TRBV19	TRBJ2-7	few	TGTGCCAGTAGTATCACTAGCGGGAGGATATCCTACGAGCAGTACTTC	CASSITSGRISYEQYF
.	TRBV7-9	TRBJ2-7	.	TGTGCCAGCAGCTACTGGTTCCCCTACGAGCAGTACTTC	CASSYWFPYEQYF
.	TRBV10-3	TRBJ2-3	few	TGTGCCATCAGTGAGCACCCGGGGGCAGATACGCAGTATTTT	CAISEHPGADTQYF
TRBD1	TRBV5-1	TRBJ2-7	.	TGCGCCAGCAGCTTGGGGGGGACAGGGGGATGGTACGAGCAGTACTTC	CASSLGGTGGWYEQYF
TRBD1	TRBV13	TRBJ2-3	once	TGTGCCAGCAGCTCAACTGTCGGGACAGGGAAGGAGTATACGCAGTATTTT	CASSSTVGTGKEYTQYF
.	TRBV19	TRBJ1-5	few	TGTGCCAGTAGTATACATCTGAGCGGGAAGCAGCCCCAGCATTTT	CASSIHLSGKQPQHF
.	TRBV5-4	TRBJ2-2	.	TGTGCCAGCAGCTTGGTGGGGAGGACCGGGGAGCTGTTTTTT	CASSLVGRTGELFF
TRBD2	TRBV7-6	TRBJ2-1	.	TGTGCCAGCAGCAAAGTGGCCGGGAGGAATGAGCAGTTCTTC	CASSKVAGRNEQFF
TRBD2	TRBV5-4	TRBJ2-3	.	TGTGCCAGCAGCTTGGGGACTAGCGGGAGGACAGATACGCAGTATTTT	CASSLGTSGRTDTQYF
.	TRBV30	TRBJ1-4	.	TGTGCCTGGTCGACCCAGACTAATAATGAAAAACTGTTTTTT	CAWSTQTNNEKLFF
TRBD2	TRBV12-5	TRBJ2-3	.	TGTGCTAGTGGTTTGTGGCGGGAGACAGATACGCAGTATTTT	CASGLWRETDTQYF
.	TRBV7-3	TRBJ2-3	.	TGTGCCAGCAGCTCTACAGGGATCTTTTCGGATACGCAGTATTTT	CASSSTGIFSDTQYF
TRBD1	TRBV6-5	TRBJ2-7	.	TGTGCCAGCAGTTGGGACAGTTCCTACGAGCAGTACTTC	CASSWDSSYEQYF
TRBD1	TRBV7-3	TRBJ2-2	.	TGTGCCAGCAGCTCGGGACAGGGAATCGCCGGGGAGCTGTTTTTT	CASSSGQGIAGELFF